Below are 32 T cell receptor beta chains sequenced from a single sample in a study of response to subunit inactivated influenza vaccine. TCRdb re-called the RT-PCR reads with MiXCR, one entry per CDR3 protein. In the table there are over 400,000 distinct CDR3 sequences, 9.5% to 12% of which are singletons. The sample here was PBMCs from blood, taken about 40 days after vaccination. The receptor source for this set is a man aged 50-59 years who received an inactivated influenza vaccine.

The V call is TRBV27, the J call TRBJ1-5; TRBD1 is a possible D gene (5 bases). The V gene's germline CDR1 is MNHEY and CDR2 SMNVEV (reference sequence). With 6 bases removed from V and 4 bases from J, the gap between germline ends came to 13 bases. The length of the CDR3 is 14 residues. The CDR3 sequence: CASSRTRGNQPQHF. The CDR3 DNA sequence: TGTGCCAGCAGCAGAACCCGGGGGAATCAGCCCCAGCATTTT.

This clonotype has at least ten counts. The V gene is TRBV20-1, the J gene TRBJ1-5, with D uncertain. Per the germline V gene, CDR1 is DFQATT and CDR2 is SNEGSKA (reference sequence). The CDR3 totals 14 residues. V was pared by 1 base and J by 7 bases, with 14 bases between. The CDR3 reads CSARGSYRGQPQHF. As DNA, the CDR3 is TGCAGTGCTAGAGGATCTTATAGAGGGCAGCCCCAGCATTTT.

This clonotype was picked up a small number of times. This chain links TRBV6-1 with TRBJ2-5; 7 nucleotides line up with TRBD2. Germline V gene lookup returns CDR1 MNHNS and CDR2 SASEGT. After removal of 6 bases from V and 5 bases from J, the junction contained 6 bases not matched to a gene. This CDR3 comprises 13 residues. The CDR3 DNA sequence: TGTGCCAGCAGCCACGGGGGGTTGGAGACCCAGTACTTC. It translates to CASSHGGLETQYF.

This clonotype was found a few times. This chain joins TRBV11-2 and TRBJ2-7; 8 bases are shared with TRBD1. The CDR3 consists of 17 residues. Unmatched junction bases numbered 10, after V lost 0 bases and J lost 3 bases. Germline V CDR1 and CDR2: SGHAT, FQNNGV. The CDR3 loop is CASSLDFSGTGFYEQYF. DNA of the CDR3: TGTGCCAGCAGCTTAGATTTTTCCGGGACAGGATTCTACGAGCAGTACTTC.

There are a few counts of this clonotype. The CDR3 region has the DNA TGCGCCAGCAGTGTGACTAGCGGGAGCCCCTACGAGCAGTACTTC. This gives the protein CASSVTSGSPYEQYF. The chain employs TRBV10-2 and TRBJ2-7, with 12 bases aligning to TRBD2. The V gene's germline CDR1 is WSHSY and CDR2 SAAADI. The V gene end was trimmed by 4 bases and the J gene end by 2 bases; junction bases not matched to a gene: 3. This CDR3 has 15 amino acids.

In its sample, this clonotype was seen a few times. The chain employs TRBV12-3 or TRBV12-4 and TRBJ1-5, with 7 nucleotides matching TRBD1. The CDR3 covers 15 residues. V dropped 5 bases and J dropped 6; count of bases not matched to a gene: 10. Here the CDR3 DNA reads TGTGCCAGCAGTAAACAGGGGTTTGCGAGTCAGCCCCAGCATTTT. It encodes CASSKQGFASQPQHF.

This clonotype was detected a few times. The V call is TRBV20-1, the J call TRBJ2-3; D is unresolved. V was cut by 3 bases and J by 6 bases, with 10 bases left in between. The CDR3 consists of 12 residues. Germline V gives CDR1 DFQATT, CDR2 SNEGSKA (reference sequence). This chain's CDR3 is CSASSALDTQYF. For the CDR3, the DNA is TGCAGTGCTAGTTCCGCATTGGATACGCAGTATTTT.

This clonotype occurred many times. This chain links TRBV11-2 with TRBJ2-5; the match to TRBD2 covers 9 bases. The germline CDR1 and CDR2 sequences are SGHAT and FQNNGV. V lost 5 bases, J lost 5 bases, and 6 bases stayed unmatched. This CDR3 is 14 amino acids long. CDR3 in amino acids: CASSHGTSRETQYF. As DNA, the CDR3 is TGTGCCAGCAGCCATGGGACTAGCAGGGAGACCCAGTACTTC.

V is TRBV29-1 and J is TRBJ2-1, with 8 positions matching TRBD2. The germline V gene has CDR1 SQVTM and CDR2 ANQGSEA. CDR3 length: 13 residues. The V segment lost 6 bases and the J segment 8 bases; nucleotides outside the gene matches: 9. Here the CDR3 reads CSVSAGVIHEQFF. The DNA for the CDR3 is TGCAGCGTCTCAGCGGGAGTGATCCATGAGCAGTTCTTC.

This chain joins TRBV5-1 and TRBJ1-2; TRBD1 agrees at 7 bases. This CDR3 has 14 amino acids. The germline V gene encodes CDR1 SGHRS and CDR2 YFSETQ. V dropped 7 bases and J dropped 4; count of bases not matched to a gene: 10. The CDR3 bases are TGCGCCAGCGGGATACAGGGGACGGCCTATGGCTACACCTTC. The encoded protein is CASGIQGTAYGYTF.

This clonotype was seen repeatedly, ten times or more. The gene calls are TRBV10-3 and TRBJ2-2; unclear D gene. The length of the CDR3 is 14 residues. V dropped 6 bases and J dropped 7 bases, with 15 bases sitting between them. The germline CDR1 and CDR2 sequences are ENHRY and SYGVKD. This CDR3 reads CAISQGMQSGELFF. The CDR3 region has the DNA TGTGCCATCAGCCAAGGGATGCAGAGCGGGGAGCTGTTTTTT.

This clonotype was detected a few times. CDR3 sequence reads: CSAPDPSGYSSYNEQFF. The CDR3, as DNA: TGCAGTGCCCCCGACCCTAGCGGGTACAGCTCCTACAATGAGCAGTTCTTC. V gene TRBV20-1 combines with J gene TRBJ2-1, with TRBD2 matching over 8 bases. V shed 6 bases and J 0 bases; nucleotides not matched to a gene: 13. Per germline, CDR1 DFQATT and CDR2 SNEGSKA (reference sequence). The CDR3 contains 17 residues.

This clonotype was seen a handful of times. The genes are TRBV12-3 or TRBV12-4 and TRBJ1-1, with D perhaps TRBD1 (6 bases). CDR3 size: 15 residues. V was pared by 5 bases and J by 11 bases, with 24 bases between. The CDR3 sequence is CASSPPSFRGFLAFF. The CDR3 nucleotides read TGTGCCAGCAGTCCCCCTAGCTTCAGGGGCTTTTTGGCTTTCTTT.

The rearrangement joins TRBV5-1 to TRBJ2-7; D possibly uses TRBD1 or TRBD2 (5 bases each). This CDR3 spans 14 amino acids. V dropped 3 bases and J dropped 0 bases, with 10 bases sitting between them. Germline-derived CDR1 and CDR2 are SGHRS and YFSETQ. CDR3 DNA: TGCGCCAGCAGCTGGGGACCCAGCTCCTACGAGCAGTACTTC. Translated: CASSWGPSSYEQYF. Using reference TRBV5-1 and TRBJ2-7 for the parts outside the CDR3, the full variable domain is KAGVTQTPRYLIKTRGQQVTLSCSPISGHRSVSWYQQTPGQGLQFLFEYFSETQRNKGNFPGRFSGRQFSNSRSEMNVSTLELGDSALYLCASSWGPSSYEQYFGPGTRLTVT.

This clonotype came up many times. V and J are TRBV4-3 and TRBJ2-5, with TRBD2 matching 13 bases. J gave up 5 bases and V 3 bases, and 6 bases lay outside the gene matches. The CDR3 covers 16 residues. Germline V lookup: CDR1 LGHNA, CDR2 YSLEER. Here the CDR3 DNA reads TGCGCCAGCAGCCAGGATCCGGGACTAGCGGGGGAGACCCAGTACTTC. This codes for CASSQDPGLAGETQYF.

The sample holds many counts of this clonotype. The chain combines TRBV5-5 with TRBJ2-7, with TRBD1 as a possible D gene (6 bases). The CDR3 is made up of 15 amino acids. In germline, CDR1 is SGHKS, CDR2 YYEKEE (reference sequence). Deletions cut 2 bases from V and 3 bases from J, with 15 bases between. The CDR3 DNA reads TGTGCCAGCAGCTTATTCCCGGGACAATACTACGAGCAGTACTTC. Its translation is CASSLFPGQYYEQYF.

This clonotype was found a few times. V usage is TRBV28 and J usage is TRBJ1-5, with TRBD1 as a possible D gene (5 bases). CDR3 size: 12 residues. CDR1 is MDHEN and CDR2 is SYDVKM in the germline V gene. Trimming pared 4 bases from V and 7 bases from J, leaving 8 bases between. CDR3 nucleotide sequence: TGTGCCAGCAGTTCGAGGGGACAGCCCCAGCATTTT. Protein sequence: CASSSRGQPQHF.

This clonotype was recorded a few times. The chain recombines TRBV5-4 with TRBJ2-1, with 7 bases that match TRBD1. V shed 3 bases and J 7 bases; nucleotides not matched to a gene: 10. The CDR3 has 15 amino acids. CDR1 and CDR2 (germline): SGHNT, YYREEE (reference sequence). For the CDR3, the DNA is TGTGCCAGCAGCTCCGACAGGGCACCTTGGAATGAGCAGTTCTTC. As protein: CASSSDRAPWNEQFF.

This chain uses TRBV7-2 with TRBJ2-1; 10 bases are shared with TRBD2. There are 14 residues in the CDR3. Germline CDR1 reads SGHTA; CDR2 reads FQGNSA. V gave up 5 bases and J gave up 10 bases; unmatched junction bases: 8. The DNA for the CDR3 is TGTGCCAGCAGCAAACTAGCGGGGCCCCCGGAGCAGTTCTTC. It codes for CASSKLAGPPEQFF.

This clonotype appeared a few times. The rearrangement uses TRBV29-1 and TRBJ2-7; D is possibly TRBD1 (6 bases). CDR3 size: 13 residues. Trimming stripped 5 bases from V and 2 bases from J, with 13 bases between. Germline assignment: CDR1 SQVTM and CDR2 ANQGSEA. The CDR3 DNA sequence: TGCAGCGTTCGGGACATCCCAACCTACGAGCAGTACTTC. It codes for CSVRDIPTYEQYF.

This clonotype appeared many times. The gene calls are TRBV20-1 and TRBJ2-4, with a tentative D call TRBD1 (6 bases). Germline V CDR1 and CDR2: DFQATT, SNEGSKA (reference sequence). V was trimmed by 4 bases and J by 0 bases, leaving 7 bases between them. The CDR3 has 13 amino acids. For the CDR3, the DNA is TGCAGTGCTAACAGGGAAGCCAAAAACATTCAGTACTTC. It translates to CSANREAKNIQYF.

This clonotype was found a few times. The gene calls are TRBV20-1 and TRBJ2-5; tentatively, D is TRBD1 (6 bases). The germline V and J ends were trimmed by 1 base and 4 bases, with 13 bases remaining between them. Germline V gene lookup returns CDR1 DFQATT and CDR2 SNEGSKA (reference sequence). The CDR3 loop spans 14 amino acids. The CDR3 DNA sequence: TGCAGTGCTAGAGGCAGGTCAGGGGCAGAGACCCAGTACTTC. The encoded protein is CSARGRSGAETQYF.

This clonotype came up a few times. J is TRBJ2-7 and V is TRBV9, with D unclear. Trimming took 4 bases from V and 3 from J, leaving 14 bases between them. This CDR3 is built from 14 residues. Germline CDR1 and CDR2: SGDLS and YYNGEE. The CDR3 DNA follows: TGTGCCAGCAGCCCAAGAATGAACATCTACGAGCAGTACTTC. Translated, it gives CASSPRMNIYEQYF.

This clonotype was detected many times. V gene TRBV29-1 combines with J gene TRBJ2-1; 10 bases line up with TRBD1. Germline V lookup: CDR1 SQVTM, CDR2 ANQGSEA. Trimming at V came to 3 bases and at J to 7 bases, leaving 6 bases not matched to a gene. The CDR3 loop spans 14 amino acids. The CDR3 spells CSVDFPDRGNEQFF. The CDR3, as DNA: TGCAGCGTTGATTTCCCGGACAGGGGGAATGAGCAGTTCTTC.

This clonotype was seen at least ten times. The V gene is TRBV5-1, the J gene TRBJ2-5, with 12 bases matching TRBD2. V was pared by 0 bases and J by 2 bases, with 2 bases of the junction left unmatched. The CDR3 sequence is 16 residues long. Germline CDR1 reads SGHRS; CDR2 reads YFSETQ. The CDR3 loop is CASSLGGTSGQETQYF. The CDR3 region has the DNA TGCGCCAGCAGCTTGGGAGGGACTAGCGGGCAAGAGACCCAGTACTTC. The complete variable domain, with remaining parts taken from reference TRBV5-1 and TRBJ2-5, reads KAGVTQTPRYLIKTRGQQVTLSCSPISGHRSVSWYQQTPGQGLQFLFEYFSETQRNKGNFPGRFSGRQFSNSRSEMNVSTLELGDSALYLCASSLGGTSGQETQYFGPGTRLLVL.

This clonotype was seen a few times. V gene TRBV29-1 combines with J gene TRBJ2-2; no clear D gene. The length of the CDR3 is 16 residues. The V gene lost 4 bases and the J gene lost 2 bases, with 17 bases spanning the gap. CDR1 SQVTM and CDR2 ANQGSEA come from the germline V gene. The CDR3 sequence is CSVAVRRPLNTGELFF. CDR3 nucleotides: TGCAGCGTTGCGGTTCGTCGGCCACTCAACACCGGGGAGCTGTTTTTT.

The J gene is TRBJ2-7, the V gene TRBV12-3 or TRBV12-4; D possibly corresponds to TRBD1 (5 bases). The CDR3 is 16 residues long. V lost 5 bases and J 0 bases, leaving 17 bases between the germline ends. CDR3 in amino acids: CASSVRVGPSSYEQYF. DNA of the CDR3: TGTGCCAGCAGTGTCCGGGTGGGGCCGAGCTCCTACGAGCAGTACTTC.

This chain connects TRBV4-1 to TRBJ2-1, with D uncertain. Between the trimmed V and J ends, which lost 2 bases and 7 bases, there was a span of 9 bases. This CDR3 is 13 amino acids long. Germline CDR1 MGHRA, CDR2 YSYEKL. For the CDR3, the DNA is TGCGCCAGCAGCCAATTCCCAGGAAATGAGCAGTTCTTC. Translating gives CASSQFPGNEQFF.

This clonotype was seen repeatedly, ten times or more. The J gene is TRBJ1-5, the V gene TRBV7-2; the D gene is possibly TRBD1 (6 bases). The CDR3 is 15 amino acids. Trimming removed 2 bases at V and 4 bases at J, with 12 bases between. Germline CDR1 and CDR2: SGHTA and FQGNSA. The CDR3 coding sequence is TGTGCCAGCAGCTTAATGTGGGACAAAAATCAGCCCCAGCATTTT. Its translation is CASSLMWDKNQPQHF.

At least ten counts were recorded for this clonotype. The rearrangement links TRBV12-3 or TRBV12-4 to TRBJ2-7; D gene uncertain. Trimming removed 6 bases at V and 0 bases at J, with 12 bases between. The CDR3 has 14 residues. The CDR3 loop reads CASSLLAGSYEQYF. CDR3 nucleotides: TGTGCCAGCAGCCTCCTTGCAGGCTCCTACGAGCAGTACTTC.

This clonotype showed up many times. The gene calls are TRBV6-5 and TRBJ1-5; possible D gene TRBD1, 5 bases. The germline V gene encodes CDR1 MNHEY and CDR2 SVGAGI. V dropped 0 bases and J dropped 1 base, with 7 bases sitting between them. This CDR3 is built from 15 residues. CDR3 sequence: CASSYSGESNQPQHF. The CDR3, as DNA: TGTGCCAGCAGTTACTCAGGGGAAAGCAATCAGCCCCAGCATTTT.

The chain links TRBV10-2 to TRBJ2-3; maybe TRBD2 (5 bases). The CDR3 runs 12 residues. Between the trimmed V and J ends, which lost 2 bases and 8 bases, there was a span of 8 bases. Germline CDR1 is WSHSY and CDR2 is SAAADI. The CDR3 loop reads CASSESEGTQYF. As DNA, the CDR3 is TGCGCCAGCAGTGAGAGTGAGGGTACGCAGTATTTT.